This TCR beta chain was captured in a study of PD-L1 blockade in urothelial cancer. About this clone: Its antigen is still unknown.

Study-wide results and limits: TCR clonality was measured in pretreatment peripheral blood. Clonality below the median predicted better survival.

CDR1 and CDR2 (germline): MNHEY, SMNVEV (reference sequence). Trimming pared 7 bases from V and 4 bases from J, leaving 17 bases between. The CDR3 sequence is 15 residues long. This table comes from immunoSEQ multiplex PCR, and its TCRdb copy is limited to in-frame clones, with some not included. The table shows roughly 100,000 clones, with roughly 80% occurring only once. Time point defined: peripheral blood 6 weeks after treatment start. The genes are TRBV27 and TRBJ1-5, with D unclear. This material consisted of PBMCs, taken around atezolizumab (anti-PD-L1) treatment. This sequence originates from a man between 65 and 85 years old with urothelial cancer. This chain's CDR3 is CASNFLSGRNQPQHF. The CDR3 DNA is TGTGCCAGCAATTTTCTATCTGGGAGAAATCAGCCCCAGCATTTT.